This T cell receptor (beta chain) was identified in a study of T-cell reconstitution after alpha-beta-depleted transplantation in children. This clonotype was detected only a few times. The germline V gene encodes CDR1 MNHEY and CDR2 SVGAGI. The CDR3 loop spans 16 amino acids. V gave up 0 bases and J gave up 10 bases; unmatched junction bases: 9. Using unique molecular identifiers, the investigators prepared the TCRbeta library. TCRdb itself ran the PCR reads through MiXCR, one entry per CDR3 protein. The sample contains 700,000 to 950,000 distinct CDR3 sequences, roughly 15% of which appear only once.

The clonotype was recovered from a male patient aged 10 to 17 who had a stem cell transplant for acute lymphoblastic leukemia, so the T cells may come from the graft donor. The gene calls are TRBV6-5 and TRBJ2-2, with 9 bases matching TRBD2. The sequences come from PBMCs, mostly from graft donor cells, collected 360 days after TCRalphabeta/CD19-depleted stem cell transplant. In nucleotides, the CDR3 is TGTGCCAGCAGTTACTCTAGCGGGAGATTGGACGAGGAGCTGTTTTTT. The encoded protein is CASSYSSGRLDEELFF.